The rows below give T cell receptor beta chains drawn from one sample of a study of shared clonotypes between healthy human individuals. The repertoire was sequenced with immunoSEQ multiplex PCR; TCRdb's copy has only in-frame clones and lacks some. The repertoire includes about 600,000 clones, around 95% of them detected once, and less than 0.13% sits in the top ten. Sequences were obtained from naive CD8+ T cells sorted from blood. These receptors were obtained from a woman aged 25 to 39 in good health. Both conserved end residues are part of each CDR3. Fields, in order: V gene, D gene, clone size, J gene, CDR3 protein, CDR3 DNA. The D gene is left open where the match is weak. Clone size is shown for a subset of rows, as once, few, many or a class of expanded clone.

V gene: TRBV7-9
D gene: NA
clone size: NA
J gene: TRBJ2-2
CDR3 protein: CASSQGLGTGELFF
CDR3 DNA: TGTGCCAGCAGCCAAGGACTCGGGACCGGGGAGCTGTTTTTT

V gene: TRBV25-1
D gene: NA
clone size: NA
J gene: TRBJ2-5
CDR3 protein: CASNGEVETQYF
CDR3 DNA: TGTGCCAGCAACGGGGAGGTAGAGACCCAGTACTTC

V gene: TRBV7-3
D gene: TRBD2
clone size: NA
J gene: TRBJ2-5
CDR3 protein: CASSLGLAGVGGETQYF
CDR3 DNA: TGTGCCAGCAGCTTAGGACTAGCGGGAGTCGGCGGTGAGACCCAGTACTTC

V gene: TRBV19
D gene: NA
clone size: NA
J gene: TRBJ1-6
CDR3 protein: CASSIESLSNSPLHF
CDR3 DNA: TGTGCCAGTAGTATCGAAAGCCTATCGAATTCACCCCTCCACTTT

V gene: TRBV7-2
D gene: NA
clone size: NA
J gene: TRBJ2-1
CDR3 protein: CASSPGHFSYNEQFF
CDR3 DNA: TGTGCCAGCAGCCCGGGACACTTCTCCTACAATGAGCAGTTCTTC

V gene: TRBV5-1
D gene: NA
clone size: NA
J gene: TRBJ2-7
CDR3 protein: CASSLSRGAEQYF
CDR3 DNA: TGCGCCAGCAGCTTGTCCAGGGGGGCCGAGCAGTACTTC

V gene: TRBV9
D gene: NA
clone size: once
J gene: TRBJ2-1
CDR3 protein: CASSGEGGSPFNEQFF
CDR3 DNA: TGTGCCAGCAGCGGAGAAGGGGGTAGCCCATTCAATGAGCAGTTCTTC

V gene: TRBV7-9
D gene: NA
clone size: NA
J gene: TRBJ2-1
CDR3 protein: CASSPGSNEQFF
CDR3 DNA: TGTGCCAGCAGCCCAGGTAGCAATGAGCAGTTCTTC

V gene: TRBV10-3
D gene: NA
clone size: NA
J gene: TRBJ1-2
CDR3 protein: CAISDRGEDGYTF
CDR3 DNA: TGTGCCATCAGTGACAGGGGAGAGGATGGCTACACCTTC

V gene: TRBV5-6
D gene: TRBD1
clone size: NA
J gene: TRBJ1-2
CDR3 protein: CASSLTGDDGYTF
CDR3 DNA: TGTGCCAGCAGCTTAACAGGGGACGATGGCTACACCTTC

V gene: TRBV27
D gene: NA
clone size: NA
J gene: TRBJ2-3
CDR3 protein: CASSLRTQYF
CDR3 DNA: TGTGCCAGCAGTTTAAGGACGCAGTATTTT

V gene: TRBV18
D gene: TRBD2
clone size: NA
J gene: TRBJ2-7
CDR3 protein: CASSDGLADYEQYF
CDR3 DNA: TGTGCCAGCTCCGATGGACTAGCGGACTACGAGCAGTACTTC

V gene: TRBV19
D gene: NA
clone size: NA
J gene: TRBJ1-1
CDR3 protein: CASSVTELNTEAFF
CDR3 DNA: TGTGCCAGTAGTGTGACAGAGCTGAACACTGAAGCTTTCTTT

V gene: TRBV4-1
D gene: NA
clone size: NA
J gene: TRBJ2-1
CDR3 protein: CASSQEVGDEQFF
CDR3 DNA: TGCGCCAGCAGCCAAGAAGTTGGGGATGAGCAGTTCTTC

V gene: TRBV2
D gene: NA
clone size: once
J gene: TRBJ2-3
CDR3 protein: CASSPGRIPDTQYF
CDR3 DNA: TGTGCCAGCAGTCCGGGACGAATACCAGATACGCAGTATTTT

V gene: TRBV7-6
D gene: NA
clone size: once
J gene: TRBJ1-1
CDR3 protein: CASSLRKGSEAFF
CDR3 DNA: TGTGCCAGCAGCTTAAGGAAGGGGTCTGAAGCTTTCTTT

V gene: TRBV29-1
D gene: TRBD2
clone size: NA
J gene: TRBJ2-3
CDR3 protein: CSGLAGLSDTQYF
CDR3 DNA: TGCAGCGGACTAGCGGGACTCTCAGATACGCAGTATTTT

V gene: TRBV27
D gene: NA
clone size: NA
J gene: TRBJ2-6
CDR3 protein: CATQGGGANVLTF
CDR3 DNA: TGTGCCACCCAGGGCGGTGGGGCCAACGTCCTGACTTTC

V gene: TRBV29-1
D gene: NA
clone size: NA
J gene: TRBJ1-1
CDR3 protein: CSGHALGVLNTEAFF
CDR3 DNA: TGCAGCGGCCACGCCCTCGGGGTTTTGAACACTGAAGCTTTCTTT

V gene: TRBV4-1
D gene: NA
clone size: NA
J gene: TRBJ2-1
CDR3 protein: CASSQDRSGSYNEQFF
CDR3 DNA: TGCGCCAGCAGCCAAGATCGGAGCGGTTCCTACAATGAGCAGTTCTTC

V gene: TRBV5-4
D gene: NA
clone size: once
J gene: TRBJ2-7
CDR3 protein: CASSMGFYEQYF
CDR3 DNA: TGTGCCAGCAGCATGGGGTTCTACGAGCAGTACTTC

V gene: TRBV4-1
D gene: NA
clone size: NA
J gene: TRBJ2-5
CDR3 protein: CASSQDGGETQYF
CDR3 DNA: TGCGCCAGCAGCCAAGATGGCGGGGAGACCCAGTACTTC

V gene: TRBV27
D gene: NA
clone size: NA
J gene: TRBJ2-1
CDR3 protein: CASSSLPPDNEQFF
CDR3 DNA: TGTGCCAGCAGTTCCCTCCCCCCAGACAATGAGCAGTTCTTC

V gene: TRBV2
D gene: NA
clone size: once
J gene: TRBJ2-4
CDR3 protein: CASTYFMAAKNIQYF
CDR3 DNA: TGTGCCAGCACATACTTTATGGCAGCTAAAAACATTCAGTACTTC

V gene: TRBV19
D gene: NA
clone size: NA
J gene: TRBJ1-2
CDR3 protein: CASSIYGGDYGYTF
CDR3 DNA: TGTGCCAGTAGTATCTACGGGGGCGACTATGGCTACACCTTC

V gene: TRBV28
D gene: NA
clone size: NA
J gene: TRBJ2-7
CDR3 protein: CASSLHTFSSYEQYF
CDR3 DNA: TGTGCCAGCAGTTTACACACCTTCAGCTCCTACGAGCAGTACTTC

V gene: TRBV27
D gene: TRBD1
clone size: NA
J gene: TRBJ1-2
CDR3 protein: CASKVATGGSYGYTF
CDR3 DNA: TGTGCCAGCAAGGTGGCGACAGGGGGCAGCTATGGCTACACCTTC

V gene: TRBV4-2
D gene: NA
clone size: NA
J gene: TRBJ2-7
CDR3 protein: CASSQSWRGPTGEQYF
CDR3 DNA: TGTGCCAGCAGCCAATCCTGGAGGGGGCCCACCGGCGAGCAGTACTTC

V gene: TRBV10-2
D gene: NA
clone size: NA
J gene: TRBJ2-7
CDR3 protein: CASGAVAYEQYF
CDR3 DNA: TGCGCCAGCGGAGCAGTAGCCTACGAGCAGTACTTC

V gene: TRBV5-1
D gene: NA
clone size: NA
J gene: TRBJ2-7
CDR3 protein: CASSPKPRGQEGVEEQYF
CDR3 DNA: TGCGCCAGCAGCCCGAAACCGCGGGGGCAGGAAGGGGTCGAGGAGCAGTACTTC

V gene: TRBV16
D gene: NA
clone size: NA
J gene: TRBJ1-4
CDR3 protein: CASSQFTRSGEKLFF
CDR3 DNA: TGTGCCAGCAGCCAATTTACAAGGTCAGGAGAAAAACTGTTTTTT